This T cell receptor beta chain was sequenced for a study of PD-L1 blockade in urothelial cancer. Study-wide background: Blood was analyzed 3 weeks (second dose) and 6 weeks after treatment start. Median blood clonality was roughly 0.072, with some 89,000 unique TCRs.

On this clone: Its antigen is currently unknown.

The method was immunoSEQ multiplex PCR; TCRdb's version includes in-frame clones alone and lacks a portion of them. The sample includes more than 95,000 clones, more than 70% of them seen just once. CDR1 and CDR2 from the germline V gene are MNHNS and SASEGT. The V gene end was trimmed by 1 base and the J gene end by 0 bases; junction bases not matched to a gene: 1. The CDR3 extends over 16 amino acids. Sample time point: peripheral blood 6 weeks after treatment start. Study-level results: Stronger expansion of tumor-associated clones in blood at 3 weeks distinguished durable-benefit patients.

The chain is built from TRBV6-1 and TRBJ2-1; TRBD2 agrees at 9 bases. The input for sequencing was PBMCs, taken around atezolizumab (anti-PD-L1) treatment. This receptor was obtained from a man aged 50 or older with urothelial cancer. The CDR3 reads CASSEDSGSSYNEQFF. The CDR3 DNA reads TGTGCCAGCAGTGAAGATAGCGGGAGCTCCTACAATGAGCAGTTCTTC.